The 21 T cell receptor beta chains below come from one sample, sequenced in a study of cytomegalovirus exposure and HLA in healthy donors. The primer mix had 60 Vbeta and 13 Jbeta primers. The assay was immunoSEQ multiplex PCR, and TCRdb's table has in-frame clones only and misses some. The data contain roughly 130,000 clones, about 74% of them singletons. The sequencing sample was made of PBMCs. The receptors here all came from a man in his forties in good health and CMV-seropositive.

This chain connects TRBV5-1 to TRBJ2-5, with 7 positions matching TRBD2. V lost 3 bases and J lost 2; bases outside the gene matches: 7. From germline, CDR1 is SGHRS and CDR2 YFSETQ. The CDR3 spans 15 residues. This CDR3 is CASSSRGEKQETQYF. The CDR3 DNA sequence: TGCGCCAGCAGCTCCCGGGGGGAGAAGCAAGAGACCCAGTACTTC.

Comments on this clone: The sample contains more than one DNA sequence encoding this CDR3. V is TRBV6-5 and J is TRBJ1-5, with D unresolved. The CDR3 loop spans 14 amino acids. Germline loops: CDR1 MNHEY, CDR2 SVGAGI. V dropped 4 bases and J dropped 0 bases, with 7 bases sitting between them. The CDR3 DNA follows: TGTGCCAGCAGTTCTCAGAATAGCAATCAGCCCCAGCATTTT. Encoded protein: CASSSQNSNQPQHF.

V gene TRBV5-8 combines with J gene TRBJ2-1, with 10 positions matching TRBD2. The CDR3 is 15 amino acids. V gave up 2 bases and J gave up 4 bases; unmatched junction bases: 3. CDR1 is SGHTS, CDR2 YDEGEE, per germline. CDR3 amino acids: CASSLGTSDYNEQFF. The CDR3 DNA is TGTGCCAGCAGCTTAGGGACTAGCGATTACAATGAGCAGTTCTTC.

The J gene is TRBJ2-3, the V gene TRBV2, with D possibly TRBD1 on 5 matching bases. Germline values: CDR1 SNHLY, CDR2 FYNNEI. Trimming removed 4 bases at V and 6 bases at J, with 11 bases between. The CDR3 runs to 13 residues. The CDR3, as DNA: TGTGCCAGCAGTGGGGGCGTCCGGGATACGCAGTATTTT. Amino acids: CASSGGVRDTQYF.

This clone was seen just once. J is TRBJ1-4 and V is TRBV7-9, with a weak D call TRBD1 (6 bases). The CDR3 is made up of 16 amino acids. V dropped 5 bases and J dropped 7 bases, with 20 bases sitting between them. Per germline, CDR1 SEHNR and CDR2 FQNEAQ (reference sequence). This CDR3 is CASSNPRQELGEKLFF. CDR3 DNA: TGTGCCAGCAGCAACCCCCGACAGGAGTTGGGTGAAAAACTGTTTTTT.

V usage is TRBV28 and J usage is TRBJ1-2; D is unclear. V dropped 6 bases and J dropped 10 bases, with 18 bases sitting between them. The germline gives CDR1 MDHEN, CDR2 SYDVKM. This CDR3 is 13 amino acids long. CDR3: CASRRPGSQVYTF. The DNA for the CDR3 is TGTGCCAGCAGACGTCCGGGATCCCAAGTCTACACCTTC.

The chain uses TRBV2 and TRBJ1-1; 7 positions agree with TRBD1. The length of the CDR3 is 14 residues. Germline trimming cut 9 bases from V and 4 bases from J; bases unmatched to any gene: 11. The germline V gene has CDR1 SNHLY and CDR2 FYNNEI. Here the CDR3 DNA reads TGTGCCAGTCGGGCCCGGGACAGTCCCACTGAAGCTTTCTTT. Protein: CASRARDSPTEAFF.

The V and J genes are TRBV11-3 and TRBJ2-1; D uncertain. The CDR3 extends over 12 amino acids. Germline values: CDR1 SGHNT, CDR2 YENEEA. Trimming removed 0 bases from V and 6 bases from J, with 3 bases in between. The CDR3 DNA is TGTGCCAGCAGCTTAGATAGCAATGAGCAGTTCTTC. Protein product: CASSLDSNEQFF.

This clone occurred once. This sample also contains other DNA sequences that code for the same CDR3. V is TRBV20-1 and J is TRBJ2-5; tentative D call: TRBD2 (6 bases). This CDR3 has 11 residues. Germline CDR1 reads DFQATT; CDR2 reads SNEGSKA (reference sequence). Trimming took off 3 bases at V and 5 bases at J, with 7 bases between the two ends. CDR3 sequence reads: CSASGSETQYF. Here the CDR3 DNA reads TGCAGTGCTAGCGGGAGTGAGACCCAGTACTTC.

The chain links TRBV7-8 to TRBJ2-2; TRBD1 matches at 9 bases. In germline, CDR1 is SGHVS, CDR2 FQNEAQ. Trimming cost V 1 base and J 4 bases; bases outside gene matches: 4. The CDR3 extends over 16 amino acids. The DNA of the CDR3 is TGTGCCAGCAGCTTAGAAAGGACAGGGGTCACCGGGGAGCTGTTTTTT. The encoded protein is CASSLERTGVTGELFF. The whole variable domain, remainder taken from reference TRBV7-8 and TRBJ2-2, is GAGVSQSPRYKVAKRGQDVALRCDPISGHVSLFWYQQALGQGPEFLTYFQNEAQLDKSGLPSDRFFAERPEGSVSTLKIQRTQQEDSAVYLCASSLERTGVTGELFFGEGSRLTVL.

This chain links TRBV19 with TRBJ2-4; possibly TRBD2 for D (5 bases). Germline-derived CDR1 and CDR2 are LNHDA and SQIVND (reference sequence). This CDR3 spans 15 amino acids. V was trimmed by 3 bases and J by 2 bases, leaving 11 bases between them. The CDR3 sequence is CASSIQRGSKNIQYF. In DNA form, the CDR3 reads TGTGCCAGTAGTATTCAGAGAGGGTCCAAAAACATTCAGTACTTC.

The table lists this clone with a few counts. The V gene is TRBV5-1, the J gene TRBJ2-3; 8 nucleotides line up with TRBD2. The CDR3 spans 16 residues. V lost 5 bases and J lost 2; bases outside the gene matches: 10. Germline loops: CDR1 SGHRS, CDR2 YFSETQ. CDR3 DNA: TGCGCCAGCAGTAGTAGCGGGGAATTTTCCACAGATACGCAGTATTTT. Translating gives CASSSSGEFSTDTQYF.

This clone was seen just once. The genes are TRBV10-1 and TRBJ1-1; D not resolved. Germline loops: CDR1 WNHNN, CDR2 SYGVQD (reference sequence). This CDR3 has 14 amino acids. The V and J ends lost 6 bases and 4 bases respectively, with 15 bases between them. For the CDR3, the DNA is TGCGCCAGCAGCTGGCAGAGGGCTGGCACTGAAGCTTTCTTT. Translated, it gives CASSWQRAGTEAFF.

The V gene is TRBV6-5, the J gene TRBJ1-3; D unclear. Germline lookup yields CDR1 MNHEY and CDR2 SVGAGI. Trimming left V 2 bases short and J 0 bases short, with 5 bases between. This CDR3 contains 14 residues. CDR3 nucleotide sequence: TGTGCCAGCAGTTACAAGAGCTCTGGAAACACCATATATTTT. Its translation: CASSYKSSGNTIYF.

The genes are TRBV7-8 and TRBJ2-1, with a possible D match to TRBD2 (5 bases). This CDR3 region has 13 residues. In germline, CDR1 is SGHVS, CDR2 FQNEAQ. Trimming took 6 bases from V and 4 from J, leaving 10 bases between them. CDR3 sequence (DNA): TGTGCCAGCAGAGAAGGAGGATACAATGAGCAGTTCTTC. Translation gives CASREGGYNEQFF.

This clone was counted only a few times. The rearrangement links TRBV7-8 to TRBJ2-6; D might be TRBD2 (6 bases). V gave up 1 base and J gave up 0 bases, with 16 bases separating them. This CDR3 comprises 19 residues. Germline lookup yields CDR1 SGHVS and CDR2 FQNEAQ. CDR3 sequence reads: CASSLGGTGPISGANVLTF. The CDR3 DNA is TGTGCCAGCAGCTTAGGGGGGACTGGGCCAATCTCTGGGGCCAACGTCCTGACTTTC.

The chain has TRBV19 and TRBJ1-2, with TRBD1 matching over 8 bases. The junction had 8 bases not matched to a gene; V was cut back by 6 bases and J by 8 bases. The V gene's germline CDR1 is LNHDA and CDR2 SQIVND (reference sequence). The CDR3 is 13 residues long. The CDR3 DNA sequence: TGTGCCAGTAGCATGACAGGGGCTGGCGGCTACACCTTC. Protein sequence: CASSMTGAGGYTF.

This chain uses TRBV11-3 with TRBJ2-7; D ambiguous. The V end lost 2 bases, the J end lost 3 bases, and 8 bases lay between the germline ends. Germline V gene sequence: CDR1 SGHNT, CDR2 YENEEA. CDR3 length equals 13 residues. The CDR3 spells CASSLPLNYEQYF. CDR3 DNA: TGTGCCAGCAGCTTACCACTAAACTACGAGCAGTACTTC.

This chain links TRBV7-8 with TRBJ2-2; no clear D gene. Trimming stripped 5 bases from V and 9 bases from J, with 10 bases between. Germline V gives CDR1 SGHVS, CDR2 FQNEAQ. The CDR3 length is 12 residues. CDR3 amino acids: CASSPWSRELFF. In DNA form, the CDR3 reads TGTGCCAGCAGCCCCTGGAGCCGGGAGCTGTTTTTT.

This clone was counted only a few times. The chain combines TRBV15 with TRBJ2-1; perhaps TRBD2 as D (6 bases). CDR1 and CDR2 from the germline V gene are LNHNV and YYDKDF (reference sequence). This CDR3 spans 15 amino acids. Trimming cost V 3 bases and J 7 bases, with 16 bases left between them. The CDR3 loop is CATSRRHPEGNEQFF. CDR3 in DNA: TGTGCCACCAGCAGGAGGCATCCGGAGGGTAATGAGCAGTTCTTC.

The genes are TRBV5-1 and TRBJ2-7, with 7 bases aligning to TRBD1. There are 15 residues in the CDR3. The V gene's germline CDR1 is SGHRS and CDR2 YFSETQ. V was clipped by 0 bases and J by 3 bases; unmatched bases: 6. Here the CDR3 DNA reads TGCGCCAGCAGCTTGGCCGGGACAGCAGACTACGAGCAGTACTTC. Its protein is CASSLAGTADYEQYF.